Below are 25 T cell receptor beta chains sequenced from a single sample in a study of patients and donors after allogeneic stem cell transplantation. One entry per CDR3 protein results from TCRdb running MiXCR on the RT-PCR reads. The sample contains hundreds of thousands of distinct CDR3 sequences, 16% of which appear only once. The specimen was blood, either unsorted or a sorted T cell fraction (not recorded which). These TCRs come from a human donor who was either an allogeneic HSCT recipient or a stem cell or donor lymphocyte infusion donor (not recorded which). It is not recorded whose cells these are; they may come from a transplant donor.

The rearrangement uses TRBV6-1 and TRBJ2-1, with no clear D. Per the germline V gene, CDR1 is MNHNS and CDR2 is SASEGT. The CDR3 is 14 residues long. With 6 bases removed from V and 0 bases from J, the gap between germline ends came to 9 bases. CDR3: CASRSLSSYNEQFF. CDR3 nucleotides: TGTGCCAGCAGGTCCTTGAGCTCCTACAATGAGCAGTTCTTC.

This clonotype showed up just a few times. CDR3 region: CASSTGTGFSGNTIYF. In DNA form, the CDR3 reads TGCGCCAGCAGCACCGGGACAGGGTTCTCTGGAAACACCATATATTTT. The chain couples TRBV5-1 to TRBJ1-3, with 9 bases that match TRBD1. J lost 0 bases, V lost 4 bases, and 5 bases had no gene match. CDR1 is SGHRS and CDR2 is YFSETQ in the germline V gene. CDR3 length equals 16 residues.

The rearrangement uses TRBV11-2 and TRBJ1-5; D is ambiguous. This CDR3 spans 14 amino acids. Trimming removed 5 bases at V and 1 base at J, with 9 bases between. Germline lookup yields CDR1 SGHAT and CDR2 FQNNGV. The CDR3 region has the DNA TGTGCCAGCAGCCCGCCGGGGAGCAATCAGCCCCAGCATTTT. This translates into CASSPPGSNQPQHF.

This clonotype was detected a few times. The CDR3 DNA reads as TGCAGCGTTCCCAGCGGACTAGTTGGCACCGGGGAGCTGTTTTTT. Its protein is CSVPSGLVGTGELFF. The V and J genes are TRBV29-1 and TRBJ2-2, with 7 bases matching TRBD2. CDR1 is SQVTM and CDR2 is ANQGSEA in the germline V gene. CDR3 length: 15 residues. With 5 bases clipped from V and 4 bases from J, the junction kept 10 bases outside the gene matches.

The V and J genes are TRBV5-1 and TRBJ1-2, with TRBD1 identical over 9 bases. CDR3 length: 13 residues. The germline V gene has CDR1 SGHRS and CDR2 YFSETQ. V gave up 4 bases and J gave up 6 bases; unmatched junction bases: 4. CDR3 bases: TGCGCCAGCAGCCCGGGACAGGGAGATGGCTACACCTTC. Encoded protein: CASSPGQGDGYTF.

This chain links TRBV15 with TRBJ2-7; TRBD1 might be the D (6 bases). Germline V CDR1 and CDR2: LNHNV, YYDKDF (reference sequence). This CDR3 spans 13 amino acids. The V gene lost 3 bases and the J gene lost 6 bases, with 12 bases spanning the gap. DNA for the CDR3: TGTGCCACCAGCAGTTTTGGGGGCCTCGAGCAGTACTTC. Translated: CATSSFGGLEQYF.

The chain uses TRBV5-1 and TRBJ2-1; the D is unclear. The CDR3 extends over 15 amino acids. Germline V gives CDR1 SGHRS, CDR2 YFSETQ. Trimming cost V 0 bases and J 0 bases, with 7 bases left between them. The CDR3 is CASSLVSSSYNEQFF. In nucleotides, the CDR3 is TGCGCCAGCAGCTTGGTTAGTAGCTCCTACAATGAGCAGTTCTTC.

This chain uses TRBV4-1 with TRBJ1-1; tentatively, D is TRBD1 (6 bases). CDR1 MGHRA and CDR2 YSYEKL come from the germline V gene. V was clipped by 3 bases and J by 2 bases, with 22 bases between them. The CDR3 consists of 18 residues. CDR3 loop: CASSQHLPGRGGNTEAFF. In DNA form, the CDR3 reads TGCGCCAGCAGCCAGCACTTACCGGGCAGGGGAGGCAACACTGAAGCTTTCTTT.

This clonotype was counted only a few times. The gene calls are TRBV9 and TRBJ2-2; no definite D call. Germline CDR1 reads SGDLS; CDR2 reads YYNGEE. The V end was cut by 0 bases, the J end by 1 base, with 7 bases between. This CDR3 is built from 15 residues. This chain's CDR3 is CASSVENGNTGELFF. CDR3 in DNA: TGTGCCAGCAGCGTAGAGAACGGGAACACCGGGGAGCTGTTTTTT.

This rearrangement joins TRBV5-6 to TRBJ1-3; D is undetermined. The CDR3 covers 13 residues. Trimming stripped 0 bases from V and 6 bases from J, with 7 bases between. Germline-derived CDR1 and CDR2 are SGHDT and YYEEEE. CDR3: CASSLEEENTIYF. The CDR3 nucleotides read TGTGCCAGCAGCTTGGAGGAAGAAAACACCATATATTTT.

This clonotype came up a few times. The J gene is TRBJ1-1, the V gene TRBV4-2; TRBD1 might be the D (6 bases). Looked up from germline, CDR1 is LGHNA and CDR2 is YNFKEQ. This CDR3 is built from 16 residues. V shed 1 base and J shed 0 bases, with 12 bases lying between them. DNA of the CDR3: TGTGCCAGCAGCCAAGGGGACCAGGGGATGAACACTGAAGCTTTCTTT. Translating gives CASSQGDQGMNTEAFF.

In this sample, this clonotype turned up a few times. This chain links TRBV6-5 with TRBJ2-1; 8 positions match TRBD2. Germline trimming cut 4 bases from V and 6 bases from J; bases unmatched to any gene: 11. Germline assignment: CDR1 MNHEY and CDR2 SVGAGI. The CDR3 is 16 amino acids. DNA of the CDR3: TGTGCCAGCAGTTTGTATAGCGGGGCGCCACTCAATGAGCAGTTCTTC. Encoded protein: CASSLYSGAPLNEQFF.

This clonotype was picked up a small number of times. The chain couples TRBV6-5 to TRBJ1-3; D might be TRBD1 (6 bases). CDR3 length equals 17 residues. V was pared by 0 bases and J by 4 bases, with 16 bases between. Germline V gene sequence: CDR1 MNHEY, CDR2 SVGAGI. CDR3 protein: CASSYSTGGGSGNTIYF. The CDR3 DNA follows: TGTGCCAGCAGTTACTCGACGGGTGGGGGCTCCGGAAACACCATATATTTT.

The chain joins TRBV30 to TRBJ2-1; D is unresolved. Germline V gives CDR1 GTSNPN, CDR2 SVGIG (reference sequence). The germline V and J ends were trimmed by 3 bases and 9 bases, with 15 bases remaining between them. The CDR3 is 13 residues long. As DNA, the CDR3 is TGTGCCTGGAGCCCGATTCTTGGGGTTGAGCAGTTCTTC. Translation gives CAWSPILGVEQFF.

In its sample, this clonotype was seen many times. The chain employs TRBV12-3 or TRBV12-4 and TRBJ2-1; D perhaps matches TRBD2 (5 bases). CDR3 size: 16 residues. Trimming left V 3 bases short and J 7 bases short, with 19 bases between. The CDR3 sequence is CASSFSGRGGKNEQFF. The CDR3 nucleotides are TGTGCCAGCAGTTTCTCCGGCCGGGGTGGAAAAAATGAGCAGTTCTTC.

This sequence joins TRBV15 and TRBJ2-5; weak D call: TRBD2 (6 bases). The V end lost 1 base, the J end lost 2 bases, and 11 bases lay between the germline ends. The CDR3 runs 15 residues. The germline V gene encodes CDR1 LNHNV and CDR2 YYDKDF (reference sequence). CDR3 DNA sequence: TGTGCCACCAGCAGAGCGTGGGGACTTCAAGAGACCCAGTACTTC. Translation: CATSRAWGLQETQYF.

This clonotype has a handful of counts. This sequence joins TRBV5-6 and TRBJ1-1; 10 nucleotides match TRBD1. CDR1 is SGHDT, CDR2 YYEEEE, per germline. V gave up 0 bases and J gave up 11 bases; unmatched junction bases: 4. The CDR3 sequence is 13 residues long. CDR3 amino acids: CASSLGQGARAFF. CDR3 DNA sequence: TGTGCCAGCAGCTTGGGACAGGGGGCTCGTGCTTTCTTT. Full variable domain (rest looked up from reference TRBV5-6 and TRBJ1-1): DAGVTQSPTHLIKTRGQQVTLRCSPKSGHDTVSWYQQALGQGPQFIFQYYEEEERQRGNFPDRFSGHQFPNYSSELNVNALLLGDSALYLCASSLGQGARAFFGQGTRLTVV.

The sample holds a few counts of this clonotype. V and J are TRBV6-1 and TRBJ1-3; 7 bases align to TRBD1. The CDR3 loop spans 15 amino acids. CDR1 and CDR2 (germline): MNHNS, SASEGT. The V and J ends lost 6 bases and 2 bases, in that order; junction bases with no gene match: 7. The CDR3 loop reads CASSTGQEAGNTIYF. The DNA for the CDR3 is TGTGCCAGCAGCACCGGACAGGAGGCTGGAAACACCATATATTTT.

CDR3 DNA sequence: TGTGCCAGCAGCGCCGATGGGGGGCCCTACGAGCAGTACTTC. Protein product: CASSADGGPYEQYF. The chain uses TRBV9 and TRBJ2-7; D may correspond to TRBD1 or TRBD2 (6 bases each). CDR1 is SGDLS and CDR2 is YYNGEE in the germline V gene. V gave up 3 bases and J gave up 2 bases, with 12 bases separating them. The CDR3 runs to 14 residues.

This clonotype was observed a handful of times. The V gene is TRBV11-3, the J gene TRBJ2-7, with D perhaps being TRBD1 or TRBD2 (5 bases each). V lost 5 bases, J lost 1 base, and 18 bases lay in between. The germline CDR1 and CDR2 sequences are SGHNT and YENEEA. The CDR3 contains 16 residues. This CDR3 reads CASSRWDLGKSYEQYF. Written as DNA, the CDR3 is TGTGCCAGCAGCCGTTGGGACCTGGGGAAGTCCTACGAGCAGTACTTC.

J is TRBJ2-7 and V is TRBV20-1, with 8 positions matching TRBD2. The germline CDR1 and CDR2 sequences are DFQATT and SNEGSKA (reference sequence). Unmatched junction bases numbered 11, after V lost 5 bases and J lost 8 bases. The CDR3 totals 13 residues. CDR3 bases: TGCAGTGCTGTTCCGGGGGGGGGCTATAAGCAGTACTTC. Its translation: CSAVPGGGYKQYF.

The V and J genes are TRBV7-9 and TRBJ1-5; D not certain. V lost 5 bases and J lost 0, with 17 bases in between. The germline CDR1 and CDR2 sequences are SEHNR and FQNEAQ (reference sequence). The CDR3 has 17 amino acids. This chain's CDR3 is CASSDLRTADSNQPQHF. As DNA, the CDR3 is TGTGCCAGCAGCGACTTGCGGACCGCCGATAGCAATCAGCCCCAGCATTTT.

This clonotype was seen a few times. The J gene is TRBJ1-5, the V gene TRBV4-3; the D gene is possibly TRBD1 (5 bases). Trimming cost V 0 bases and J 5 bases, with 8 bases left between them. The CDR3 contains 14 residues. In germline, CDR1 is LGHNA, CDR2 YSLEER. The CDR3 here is CASSQERGYQPQHF. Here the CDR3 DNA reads TGCGCCAGCAGCCAAGAGCGGGGGTATCAGCCCCAGCATTTT.

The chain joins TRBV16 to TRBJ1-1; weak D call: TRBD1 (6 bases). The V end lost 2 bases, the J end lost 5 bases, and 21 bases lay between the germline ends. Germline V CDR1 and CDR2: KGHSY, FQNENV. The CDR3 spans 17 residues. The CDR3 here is CASSQPVYRVSRTEAFF. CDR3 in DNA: TGTGCCAGCAGCCAACCTGTCTACAGGGTTTCGAGGACTGAAGCTTTCTTT. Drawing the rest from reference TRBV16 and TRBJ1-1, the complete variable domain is GEEVAQTPKHLVRGEGQKAKLYCAPIKGHSYVFWYQQVLKNEFKFLISFQNENVFDETGMPKERFSAKCLPNSPCSLEIQATKLEDSAVYFCASSQPVYRVSRTEAFFGQGTRLTVV.

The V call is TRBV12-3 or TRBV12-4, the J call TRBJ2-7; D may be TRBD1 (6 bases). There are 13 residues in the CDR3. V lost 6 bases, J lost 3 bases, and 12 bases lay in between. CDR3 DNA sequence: TGTGCCAGCAGGAGTCGGGACAACTACGAGCAGTACTTC. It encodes CASRSRDNYEQYF.